This T cell receptor (beta chain) was sequenced in a study of T cells in women clearing cervical HPV infection. Repertoires were generated with immunoSEQ multiplex PCR, while TCRdb's copy carries only in-frame clones and drops some. Here the sample table reports about 15,000 clones. With regard to this clone: The CDR3 end falls 3 residues outside the read, so it is completed with the germline J gene. The sample has other DNA sequences that encode this CDR3 too.

CDR3 length: 13 amino acids. After removal of 6 bases from V and 2 bases from J, the junction contained 1 base not matched to a gene. The germline CDR1 and CDR2 sequences are SNHLY and FYNNEI. This TCR came from a woman aged 18 to 69 with a cervical HPV16 infection that either progressed to CIN3+ or cleared (not recorded which). Material for sequencing was blood buffy coat. This sequence joins TRBV2 and TRBJ1-2; TRBD1 aligns across 9 bases. Partial CDR3 DNA: TGTGCCAGCAGGGGACAGGGAAACTATGGC. Protein: CASRGQGNYG. The whole CDR3 is CASRGQGNYGYTF.